This T cell receptor beta chain was recovered during a study of blood T cell repertoires in COVID-19. In the original processing: By means of reference gene primer amplification, nucleated cell counts were estimated. Repertoires were generated with immunoSEQ multiplex PCR, while TCRdb's copy carries only in-frame clones and drops some. The V and J calls and clone size come from that table; D and trimming were worked out from the DNA. The data show under 200,000 clones, 86% seen once. V shed 6 bases and J 2 bases; nucleotides not matched to a gene: 4. The CDR3 covers 15 residues. Germline CDR1 MDHEN, CDR2 SYDVKM.

The sample comprised PBMCs or T cells enriched from blood (not recorded which). The chain carries TRBV28 and TRBJ2-2; TRBD2 agrees at 9 bases. This sequence was found in a man aged 40-55 years with acute COVID-19. CDR3 loop: CASSISGRNTGELFF. In nucleotides, the CDR3 is TGTGCCAGCAGCATTAGCGGGAGAAACACCGGGGAGCTGTTTTTT.